This is a list of T cell receptor beta chains from one sample in a study of blood T cell repertoires in COVID-19. The method was immunoSEQ multiplex PCR; TCRdb's version includes in-frame clones alone and lacks a portion of them. The table shows around 190,000 clones, with 88% occurring only once. The sample comprised peripheral blood. The receptors were sampled from a human donor in a cohort sampled during active COVID-19. CDR3s include the opening cysteine and the closing phenylalanine or tryptophan. D genes are given only for firm matches. Some rows mark clone size as missing; the rest say once, few, many or name a class of expanded clone.

TRBV4-2	-	-	TRBJ2-1	TGTGCCAGCAGCCAAGTAGCCCATGAGCAGTTCTTC	CASSQVAHEQFF
TRBV10-2	-	-	TRBJ1-2	TGCGCCAGCAGCGACAGAAACTATGGCTACACCTTC	CASSDRNYGYTF
TRBV15	-	TRBD2	TRBJ2-2	TGTGCCACCAGCAGAGTAGACGGGGGGAGATGGACCGGGGAGCTGTTTTTT	CATSRVDGGRWTGELFF
TRBV2	-	-	TRBJ2-5	TGTGCCAGCAGTCGGACAGAAGAGACCCAGTACTTC	CASSRTEETQYF
TRBV30	-	-	TRBJ1-5	TGTGCCTGGAGTCTGCAGGACAATCAGCCCCAGCATTTT	CAWSLQDNQPQHF
TRBV27	-	TRBD2	TRBJ2-1	TGTGCCAGCAGTAGACTAGCGGGAGCCTACAATGAGCAGTTCTTC	CASSRLAGAYNEQFF
TRBV27	-	-	TRBJ1-1	TGTGCCAGCAGTCCCGGACAGCGGGGGAGCACTGAAGCTTTCTTT	CASSPGQRGSTEAFF
TRBV6-6	-	TRBD2	TRBJ2-3	TGTGCCAGCAGTGGGACTAGTTCATTTGCAGATACGCAGTATTTT	CASSGTSSFADTQYF
TRBV5-1	-	TRBD1	TRBJ2-7	TGCGCCAGCAGTCCGGGGACAGAGATTTCCTACGAGCAGTACTTC	CASSPGTEISYEQYF
TRBV10-3	-	TRBD2	TRBJ2-5	TGTGCCATCAGGGCGGGACTAGCGGTGGAGACCCAGTACTTC	CAIRAGLAVETQYF
TRBV5-4	-	-	TRBJ1-2	TGTGCCAGCAGCTCAGAACTCGACAGCCCCTATGGCTACACCTTC	CASSSELDSPYGYTF
TRBV25-1	-	-	TRBJ1-6	TGTGCCAGCAGGAGAGACAGCGGGGTGGGTTCACCCCTCCACTTT	CASRRDSGVGSPLHF
TRBV7-2	-	TRBD2	TRBJ2-1	TGTGCCAGCAGCTTTCCTAGCGGGATGAATGAGCAGTTCTTC	CASSFPSGMNEQFF
TRBV6-6	-	-	TRBJ1-2	TGTGCCAGCAGCCTCGGGACATCCGGAGGCTACACCTTC	CASSLGTSGGYTF
TRBV3-1/TRBV3-2	-	-	TRBJ2-3	TGTGCCAGCAGCCAAGATCTAACCCGCCGGACGCAGTATTTT	CASSQDLTRRTQYF
TRBV6-5	-	TRBD2	TRBJ2-3	TGTGCCAGCAGTTACTCGCCAGCGGGAGCTCCAGATACGCAGTATTTT	CASSYSPAGAPDTQYF
TRBV6-1	-	-	TRBJ2-5	TGTGCCAGCAGTGAATGGGACACCAACCAAGAGACCCAGTACTTC	CASSEWDTNQETQYF
TRBV29-1	-	-	TRBJ1-1	TGCAGCGTTCCCCCCGCGGGGAGGACTGAAGCTTTCTTT	CSVPPAGRTEAFF
TRBV30	-	-	TRBJ2-7	TGTGCCTGGAGTGTACAAGGGGCAGGGGAGCAGTACTTC	CAWSVQGAGEQYF
TRBV3-1/TRBV3-2	-	TRBD2	TRBJ2-2	TGTGCCAGCAGCCAAGATTCTCCAACTAGCGGGATGAACAGGGAGACCGGGGAGCTGTTTTTT	CASSQDSPTSGMNRETGELFF
TRBV7-9	-	TRBD2	TRBJ2-1	TGTGCCAGCAGCTTTCCAGCGGGAGACCTCAGAGAGCAGTTCTTC	CASSFPAGDLREQFF
TRBV6-1	-	-	TRBJ2-7	TGTGCCAGCAGTGAATCTCTCGACAGGAGCTACGAGCAGTACTTC	CASSESLDRSYEQYF
TRBV3-1/TRBV3-2	few	-	TRBJ1-1	TGTGCCAGCAGCCAAGACGAGGGAGTGAACACTGAAGCTTTCTTT	CASSQDEGVNTEAFF
TRBV28	-	TRBD1	TRBJ2-7	TGTGCCAGCAGTTTAGTCGGGACAGCGACCTACGAGCAGTACTTC	CASSLVGTATYEQYF
TRBV11-3	-	-	TRBJ2-1	TGTGCCAGCAGCCAGTTCAATGAGCAGTTCTTC	CASSQFNEQFF
TRBV5-1	-	TRBD1	TRBJ1-1	TGCGCCAGCAGCCTGCAGGGGGCGGGCACTGAAGCTTTCTTT	CASSLQGAGTEAFF
TRBV7-9	-	-	TRBJ2-7	TGTGCCAGCAGCTTAAGTGGGGGCGCGGGTGAGCAGTACTTC	CASSLSGGAGEQYF
TRBV5-4	-	TRBD1	TRBJ1-1	TGTGCCAGCAGCTCTCCCACAGGGGACACTGAAGCTTTCTTT	CASSSPTGDTEAFF
TRBV27	-	TRBD2	TRBJ2-1	TGTGCCAGCAGTCCCCTGACTAGCAGTGAGCAGTTCTTC	CASSPLTSSEQFF
TRBV28	once	-	TRBJ1-5	TGTGCCAGCAGTTTAGCGGGGGGAGGTCAGCCCCAGCATTTT	CASSLAGGGQPQHF
TRBV14	-	TRBD2	TRBJ2-1	TGTGCCAGCAGCCAAAGACTAGCGGGAGCTTCCTACAATGAGCAGTTCTTC	CASSQRLAGASYNEQFF
TRBV5-1	-	TRBD2	TRBJ2-1	TGCGCCAGCAGCTTCGCTAGCGGGAGGGTCAATGAGCAGTTCTTC	CASSFASGRVNEQFF
TRBV2	-	-	TRBJ1-2	TGTGCCAGCAGTTTGACAGCGCAAACCTATGGCTACACCTTC	CASSLTAQTYGYTF
TRBV28	-	-	TRBJ1-5	TGTGCCAGCAGTTTAAGCAGGGCTCAGCCCCAGCATTTT	CASSLSRAQPQHF
TRBV29-1	-	-	TRBJ1-1	TGCAGCGTTGCACTGACTGAAGCTTTCTTT	CSVALTEAFF
TRBV9	-	-	TRBJ1-2	TGTGCCAGCAGCGTAGAGCAGGGATTGGGCTATGGCTACACCTTC	CASSVEQGLGYGYTF
TRBV4-1	-	TRBD1	TRBJ1-2	TGCGCCAGCAGCCAACCTCGGACAGGGCTCTATGGCTACACCTTC	CASSQPRTGLYGYTF
TRBV6-5	-	-	TRBJ1-2	TGTGCCAGCAGGTTGACAAGAGACTATGGCTACACCTTC	CASRLTRDYGYTF
TRBV28	-	TRBD1	TRBJ1-5	TGTGCCAGCAGAGATTTTGACAGGGGGACTCAGCCCCAGCATTTT	CASRDFDRGTQPQHF
TRBV5-6	-	-	TRBJ2-7	TGTGCCAGCAGCCGCGATAGCAGGGGCCAGTACTTC	CASSRDSRGQYF
TRBV29-1	-	-	TRBJ2-5	TGCAGCGTTGAAGAGCAAGGCTACAGGGAGGGGGAGACCCAGTACTTC	CSVEEQGYREGETQYF
TRBV29-1	-	-	TRBJ1-1	TGCAGCGTTGGGAGGGGAGGCACTGAAGCTTTCTTT	CSVGRGGTEAFF
TRBV19	-	-	TRBJ1-2	TGTGCCAGTATCAAGACAGGCAGCTATGGCTACACCTTC	CASIKTGSYGYTF
TRBV5-1	few	-	TRBJ1-1	TGCGCCAGCAGCTTGGGGCAGGGAAGGCCCACTGAAGCTTTCTTT	CASSLGQGRPTEAFF
TRBV6-2/TRBV6-3	-	TRBD1	TRBJ2-5	TGTGCCAGCAGTTACCGGGACAGGGGTGCCCAGTACTTC	CASSYRDRGAQYF
TRBV4-1	-	TRBD1	TRBJ1-3	TGCGCCAGCAGCCAGTCGGGACAGGGGATTAGCTCTGGAAACACCATATATTTT	CASSQSGQGISSGNTIYF
TRBV5-6	-	TRBD1	TRBJ1-2	TGTGCCGCAAGCCGTAGGGGGACAGGGGGCTTCTATGGCTACACCTTC	CAASRRGTGGFYGYTF
TRBV4-2	-	-	TRBJ1-1	TGTGCCAGCAGCCAAACCAGGCCAAACACTGAAGCTTTCTTT	CASSQTRPNTEAFF
TRBV28	-	-	TRBJ1-1	TGTGCCAGCAGACCGGTAATGAACACTGAAGCTTTCTTT	CASRPVMNTEAFF
TRBV27	once	TRBD1	TRBJ2-7	TGTGCCAGCAGCGGGAATCCCTGGGACAGCAGAACCTACGAGCAGTACTTC	CASSGNPWDSRTYEQYF
TRBV30	-	-	TRBJ1-3	TGTGCCTGGAGTGTACGGGGTTCTGGAAACACCATATATTTT	CAWSVRGSGNTIYF
TRBV30	-	-	TRBJ1-1	TGTGCCTGGAGATCCCGGGACTCTGAAGCTTTCTTT	CAWRSRDSEAFF
TRBV18	-	-	TRBJ2-3	TGTGCCAGCTCACCGACGGGGAGCACAGATACGCAGTATTTT	CASSPTGSTDTQYF
TRBV5-4	-	-	TRBJ1-3	TGTGCCAGCAGCTCGGACGCGGGGGTCTCTGGAAACACCATATATTTT	CASSSDAGVSGNTIYF
TRBV28	-	-	TRBJ2-7	TGTGCCAGCAGTTTAACAGGAGGAGGGTTGCTGGGGCAGTACTTC	CASSLTGGGLLGQYF